Sequencing of this T cell receptor beta chain was carried out in a study of human T cells and chemical hapten exposure. Study in general: DPC at 0.01% went onto the upper back in patch tests, read at 6 days. Broader study findings: PT1 expanded TCR numbers rose with patch test score.

There are many counts of this clonotype. Its antigen is not identified. Described time point: patch test 3, about 24 weeks after DPC sensitization. Treatment specified: therapeutic diphenylcyclopropenone sensitization with weekly scalp DPC. CDR1 LGHNA and CDR2 YNFKEQ come from the germline V gene. The ends were cut back, 4 bases at V and 1 base at J, with 21 bases in the middle. The length of the CDR3 is 18 residues. TCRdb reanalysed the RACE reads using MiXCR and keeps one entry per CDR3 protein. The data contain roughly 200,000 distinct CDR3 sequences, about 25% of them singletons. The sequence was obtained from a woman in her forties with alopecia areata. Some clones in this sample may be carry-over from other donors' samples. Sequencing was performed on whole blood, taken in connection with sensitization to the hapten diphenylcyclopropenone (DPC). This sequence joins TRBV4-2 and TRBJ2-3; TRBD2 might be the D (5 bases). CDR3 sequence: CASSPRRGLAEGTDTQYF. The CDR3 coding sequence is TGTGCCAGCAGCCCCAGGCGCGGACTGGCGGAGGGCACAGATACGCAGTATTTT.